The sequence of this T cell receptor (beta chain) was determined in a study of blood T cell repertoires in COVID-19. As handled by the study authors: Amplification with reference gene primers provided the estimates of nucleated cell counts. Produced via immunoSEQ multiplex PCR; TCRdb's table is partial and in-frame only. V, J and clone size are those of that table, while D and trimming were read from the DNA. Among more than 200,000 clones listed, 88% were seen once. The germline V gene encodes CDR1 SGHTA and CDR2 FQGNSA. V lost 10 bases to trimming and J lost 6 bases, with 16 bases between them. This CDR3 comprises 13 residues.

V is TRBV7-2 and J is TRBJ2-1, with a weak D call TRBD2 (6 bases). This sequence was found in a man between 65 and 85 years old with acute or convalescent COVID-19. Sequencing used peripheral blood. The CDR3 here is CATGSGWSNEQFF. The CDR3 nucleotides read TGTGCCACCGGCAGCGGGTGGTCCAATGAGCAGTTCTTC.